This T cell receptor (beta chain) was profiled in a study of graft-versus-host responses after intestinal transplantation. Study-level information: Transplantation in recipients was multivisceral, liver-intestinal, or isolated intestinal. Broader study findings: GvH clones were identified in recipient marrow, with some first appearing in ileum or blood.

This clone was counted between two and nine times. As yet, its antigen is unknown. Trimming stripped 2 bases from V and 3 bases from J, with 11 bases between. CDR1 and CDR2 from the germline V gene are MGHDK and SYGVNS. The CDR3 runs 14 residues. The assay was immunoSEQ multiplex PCR, and TCRdb's table has in-frame clones only and misses some. This table holds roughly 3,800 clones, about 80% found once. The time point was: postoperative day 105 after intestinal transplantation (dayNNNN = postoperative day). Tissue from the graft was processed to free its intraepithelial and lamina propria lymphocytes. This clonotype was sampled from a human patient who received an intestinal transplant, so some T cells may come from the graft donor. The J gene is TRBJ2-7, the V gene TRBV25-1; D perhaps matches TRBD2 (6 bases). The material was ileum tissue, obtained 105 days after intestinal transplantation. The chain's CDR3 is CASSEPGDIYEQYF. CDR3 bases: TGTGCCAGCAGTGAACCGGGAGATATCTACGAGCAGTACTTC.